Sequencing of this T cell receptor beta chain was carried out in a study of blood T cell repertoires in COVID-19. Turning to the study itself: The United States, Italy and Spain supplied acute and convalescent COVID-19 samples. The analysed material was cDNA or gDNA that came from T cells, B-cell-depleted T cells, or PBMCs.

With 1 base clipped from V and 3 bases from J, the junction kept 4 bases outside the gene matches. Germline V lookup: CDR1 SGHRS, CDR2 YFSETQ. The CDR3 sequence is 15 residues long. Per the original methods: Reference gene primers were amplified, and this amplification served to estimate nucleated cell counts. TCRdb's table, derived via immunoSEQ multiplex PCR, lists solely in-frame clones and lacks some. Clonal size and the V and J genes are those of that table, whereas D and trimming came from the DNA. The data show 85,000 to 100,000 clones, 75% to 85% seen once. The chain carries TRBV5-1 and TRBJ2-1; TRBD2 matches 7 bases. The sample was peripheral blood. This sequence was found in a woman at least 80 years old with active or convalescent COVID-19. Here the CDR3 DNA reads TGCGCCAGCAGCTTGAACGCGGGGGACTACAATGAGCAGTTCTTC. This translates into CASSLNAGDYNEQFF.